One and the same sample provided the 27 T cell receptor beta chains below, sequenced in a study of EBV T-cell therapy then PD-1 blockade in nasopharyngeal carcinoma. Clones were read by immunoSEQ multiplex PCR, and TCRdb kept only the in-frame ones, dropping some. The sample lists around 19,000 clones; about 80% were seen once. As to time point: 266 days after commencement of treatment, after nivolumab therapy. Stated treatment: AdE1-LMPpoly-expanded autologous EBV-specific T-cell therapy followed by anti-PD-1 nivolumab. Which antigens these TCRs recognize remains unknown. The sample consisted of CD8+ T cells from blood, taken at roughly day 250 from a patient whose treatment included autologous EBV-specific T cells and nivolumab. All receptors come from a man in his forties with nasopharyngeal carcinoma.

The rearrangement joins TRBV19 to TRBJ2-1; D may be TRBD2 (6 bases). CDR3 length: 13 residues. V lost 1 base and J lost 8, with 9 bases in between. The germline V gene has CDR1 LNHDA and CDR2 SQIVND (reference sequence). The CDR3 reads CASSIARDYEQFF. CDR3 in DNA: TGTGCCAGTAGTATAGCCAGGGACTATGAGCAGTTCTTC.

The chain joins TRBV6-2 or TRBV6-3 to TRBJ1-2, with 10 bases aligning to TRBD1. The germline gives CDR1 MNHEY, CDR2 SVGEGT. The V gene end was trimmed by 5 bases and the J gene end by 8 bases; junction bases not matched to a gene: 14. CDR3 size: 16 residues. CDR3 region: CASSTHPGTGVGGYTF. The CDR3 nucleotides read TGTGCCAGCAGTACCCACCCCGGGACAGGGGTAGGCGGCTACACCTTC.

The rearrangement uses TRBV28 and TRBJ2-3, with unresolved D. V lost 1 base, J lost 1 base, and 9 bases lay in between. The CDR3 spans 15 residues. CDR1 and CDR2 from the germline V gene are MDHEN and SYDVKM. CDR3 coding DNA: TGTGCCAGCAGTTTATTCCACCGAGGCACAGATACGCAGTATTTT. Its translation is CASSLFHRGTDTQYF.

The V and J genes are TRBV4-3 and TRBJ1-5, with a weak D call TRBD1 (5 bases). V lost 0 bases, J lost 7 bases, and 13 bases lay in between. CDR1 and CDR2 from the germline V gene are LGHNA and YSLEER. This CDR3 is built from 15 residues. The CDR3 coding sequence is TGCGCCAGCAGCCAAGATTCAAGGGGACTACAGCCCCAGCATTTT. It translates to CASSQDSRGLQPQHF.

A single count supports this clone. V is TRBV9 and J is TRBJ1-2; TRBD1 matches 9 bases. Germline trimming cut 2 bases from V and 7 bases from J; bases unmatched to any gene: 3. Germline CDR1 is SGDLS and CDR2 is YYNGEE. The CDR3 spans 13 residues. The CDR3 protein is CASSVRQGVGYTF. The CDR3 nucleotides read TGTGCCAGCAGCGTGAGACAGGGGGTTGGCTACACCTTC.

The chain uses TRBV4-3 and TRBJ1-3, with D unclear. Germline V gene data show CDR1 as LGHNA and CDR2 as YSLEER. V lost 6 bases, J lost 0 bases, and 6 bases lay in between. The CDR3 spans 13 residues. The CDR3 loop is CASSPDSGNTIYF. Here the CDR3 DNA reads TGCGCCAGCAGTCCCGACTCTGGAAACACCATATATTTT.

The chain links TRBV7-2 to TRBJ1-1; D unclear. Germline CDR1 and CDR2: SGHTA and FQGNSA. V shed 3 bases and J shed 4 bases, with 9 bases lying between them. This CDR3 region has 13 residues. In nucleotides, the CDR3 is TGTGCCAGCAGCTTTTTACCGGGCACTGAAGCTTTCTTT. Translated: CASSFLPGTEAFF. The full variable domain, with the rest looked up from reference TRBV7-2 and TRBJ1-1, is GAGVSQSPSNKVTEKGKDVELRCDPISGHTALYWYRQSLGQGLEFLIYFQGNSAPDKSGLPSDRFSAERTGGSVSTLTIQRTQQEDSAVYLCASSFLPGTEAFFGQGTRLTVV.

This chain uses TRBV5-5 with TRBJ2-7; D is possibly TRBD1 (6 bases). Trimming removed 0 bases at V and 5 bases at J, with 18 bases between. Germline CDR1 reads SGHKS; CDR2 reads YYEKEE (reference sequence). The CDR3 sequence is 16 residues long. In nucleotides, the CDR3 is TGTGCCAGCAGCTTGGCATTCCGGGACAACTTAGACGAGCAGTACTTC. Amino acids: CASSLAFRDNLDEQYF.

This chain joins TRBV3-1 (or the pseudogene TRBV3-2) and TRBJ1-4; D gene unclear. With 1 base removed from V and 7 bases from J, the gap between germline ends came to 13 bases. The CDR3 is 15 residues long. Germline lookup yields CDR1 LGHDT and CDR2 YNNKEL (reference sequence). The CDR3 here is CASSQVPPSSEKLFF. For the CDR3, the DNA is TGTGCCAGCAGCCAAGTTCCCCCCTCTAGTGAAAAACTGTTTTTT.

The genes are TRBV2 and TRBJ2-2, with 8 bases fitting TRBD1. The length of the CDR3 is 14 residues. V lost 6 bases to trimming and J lost 3 bases; unmatched junction nucleotides: 3. Germline V gene lookup returns CDR1 SNHLY and CDR2 FYNNEI. This CDR3 reads CASSGRGHTGELFF. The CDR3 bases are TGTGCCAGCAGCGGCAGGGGGCACACCGGGGAGCTGTTTTTT.

The chain recombines TRBV6-5 with TRBJ2-1; 7 bases are shared with TRBD1. The CDR3 contains 13 residues. The germline gives CDR1 MNHEY, CDR2 SVGAGI. J gave up 6 bases and V 4 bases, and 3 bases lay outside the gene matches. The CDR3 loop is CASSWGQFNEQFF. The CDR3 DNA is TGTGCCAGCAGTTGGGGACAGTTCAATGAGCAGTTCTTC.

The genes are TRBV7-2 and TRBJ2-3; no firm D call. From germline, CDR1 is SGHTA and CDR2 FQGNSA. Trimming took 1 base from V and 5 from J, leaving 10 bases between them. CDR3 length: 14 amino acids. The CDR3 coding sequence is TGTGCCAGCAGCTTAGTTCTTAGCCAAGATACGCAGTATTTT. It translates to CASSLVLSQDTQYF.

There are many counts of this clone. This chain joins TRBV5-4 and TRBJ2-7, with 10 positions matching TRBD1. The CDR3 runs to 15 residues. Trimming removed 5 bases from V and 3 bases from J; junction bases left unmatched: 8. Germline V gives CDR1 SGHNT, CDR2 YYREEE (reference sequence). DNA for the CDR3: TGTGCCAGCAGTTCGGACAGGGGGGCAGGCTACGAGCAGTACTTC. Translating it yields CASSSDRGAGYEQYF.

The V gene is TRBV7-9, the J gene TRBJ2-5; D may be TRBD1 or TRBD2 (6 bases each). This CDR3 has 17 amino acids. Germline values: CDR1 SEHNR, CDR2 FQNEAQ (reference sequence). V was shortened by 2 bases and J by 4 bases, with 20 bases between the two germline ends. The CDR3 sequence: CASSLIMGGPPRETQYF. Written as DNA, the CDR3 is TGTGCCAGCAGCTTAATTATGGGGGGCCCTCCCAGAGAGACCCAGTACTTC.

The CDR3 here is CASSIVGTNGYTF. The CDR3 nucleotides are TGTGCCAGTAGTATCGTGGGTACGAATGGCTACACCTTC. V gene TRBV19 combines with J gene TRBJ1-2, with D uncertain. Trimming took off 3 bases at V and 6 bases at J, with 11 bases between the two ends. CDR3 length equals 13 residues. The germline gives CDR1 LNHDA, CDR2 SQIVND (reference sequence).

The chain is built from TRBV27 and TRBJ2-5; TRBD2 matches at 9 bases. Germline lookup yields CDR1 MNHEY and CDR2 SMNVEV (reference sequence). J was trimmed by 1 base and V by 5 bases; bases with no gene match: 5. This CDR3 has 15 residues. For the CDR3, the DNA is TGTGCCAGCAGTCTGGGACTAGCTCTCCAAGAGACCCAGTACTTC. This codes for CASSLGLALQETQYF.

This chain links TRBV4-1 with TRBJ2-3; D remains ambiguous. In germline, CDR1 is MGHRA, CDR2 YSYEKL. The length of the CDR3 is 17 residues. V shed 2 bases and J shed 0 bases, with 15 bases lying between them. The CDR3 reads CASSQSRRVTSTDTQYF. In nucleotides, the CDR3 is TGCGCCAGCAGCCAATCTAGAAGGGTAACTAGCACAGATACGCAGTATTTT.

The chain links TRBV5-6 to TRBJ1-1; weak D call: TRBD1 (6 bases). This CDR3 is built from 16 residues. V lost 2 bases and J 0 bases, leaving 14 bases between the germline ends. CDR1 and CDR2 (germline): SGHDT, YYEEEE. The CDR3 coding sequence is TGTGCCAGCAGCTTTTTGACGGGGGCGATGAACACTGAAGCTTTCTTT. This sequence encodes CASSFLTGAMNTEAFF.

This chain joins TRBV4-3 and TRBJ2-1, with D perhaps TRBD1 or TRBD2 (5 bases each). Germline V gene lookup returns CDR1 LGHNA and CDR2 YSLEER. This CDR3 spans 18 amino acids. Trimming pared 0 bases from V and 0 bases from J, leaving 15 bases between. CDR3 in DNA: TGCGCCAGCAGCCAAGATTCGGCCGAGGGGAGCTCCTACAATGAGCAGTTCTTC. This encodes CASSQDSAEGSSYNEQFF.

The genes are TRBV19 and TRBJ2-7; no clear D gene. V was clipped by 3 bases and J by 2 bases, with 5 bases between them. The CDR3 length is 12 residues. The germline V gene has CDR1 LNHDA and CDR2 SQIVND (reference sequence). The CDR3: CASSIGPYEQYF. For the CDR3, the DNA is TGTGCCAGTAGTATCGGGCCCTACGAGCAGTACTTC.

This chain joins TRBV5-4 and TRBJ2-2; perhaps TRBD1 as D (6 bases). Germline V gives CDR1 SGHNT, CDR2 YYREEE (reference sequence). The CDR3 length is 15 residues. V was trimmed by 4 bases and J by 0 bases, leaving 10 bases between them. CDR3 DNA sequence: TGTGCCAGCAGCGGGGGACACCCGAACACCGGGGAGCTGTTTTTT. It specifies CASSGGHPNTGELFF.

The rearrangement uses TRBV18 and TRBJ2-1; 12 nucleotides align to TRBD2. The germline V gene has CDR1 KGHSH and CDR2 LQKENI. The CDR3 sequence is 17 residues long. V was pared by 0 bases and J by 8 bases, with 8 bases of the junction left unmatched. CDR3 residues: CASSPPVRTSGVYEQFF. The CDR3 region has the DNA TGTGCCAGCTCACCACCGGTGAGGACTAGCGGGGTCTATGAGCAGTTCTTC.

This sequence joins TRBV6-2 or TRBV6-3 and TRBJ1-4; no clear D gene. Trimming pared 0 bases from V and 5 bases from J, leaving 4 bases between. In germline, CDR1 is MNHEY, CDR2 SVGEGT. The CDR3 totals 13 residues. The CDR3 loop is CASSYSGNEKLFF. CDR3 in DNA: TGTGCCAGCAGTTACTCAGGGAATGAAAAACTGTTTTTT.

This clone was detected only a few times. CDR3: CASSQVPDSTYEQYF. CDR3 sequence (DNA): TGTGCCAGCAGCCAAGTTCCGGACTCTACCTACGAGCAGTACTTC. This chain uses TRBV4-2 with TRBJ2-7; maybe TRBD2 (5 bases). Trimming took off 1 base at V and 2 bases at J, with 12 bases between the two ends. Germline assignment: CDR1 LGHNA and CDR2 YNFKEQ. The CDR3 loop spans 15 amino acids.

This chain connects TRBV6-5 to TRBJ1-1; 9 nucleotides match TRBD1. The CDR3 sequence is 15 residues long. V was pared by 4 bases and J by 4 bases, with 7 bases of the junction left unmatched. CDR1 is MNHEY and CDR2 is SVGAGI in the germline V gene. CDR3 nucleotides: TGTGCCAGCAGTTCATGGACAGGGGCTGGCACTGAAGCTTTCTTT. Protein: CASSSWTGAGTEAFF.

This chain uses TRBV5-5 with TRBJ2-7; either TRBD1 or TRBD2 may fit D (5 bases each). The CDR3 runs to 14 residues. Germline loops: CDR1 SGHKS, CDR2 YYEKEE (reference sequence). The V gene lost 2 bases and the J gene lost 4 bases, with 13 bases spanning the gap. The DNA of the CDR3 is TGTGCCAGCAGCTTCCATCTGGGGGTTTACGAGCAGTACTTC. Protein: CASSFHLGVYEQYF.

The chain recombines TRBV23-1 with TRBJ1-6; 7 positions match TRBD1. TRBV23-1 is designated an ORF whose function remains uncertain. The CDR3 totals 16 residues. V lost 0 bases and J lost 10; bases outside the gene matches: 9. CDR3 DNA: TGCGCCAGCAGTCAATCCCCACAGGGGAGGAGGTCACCCCTCCACTTT. This gives the protein CASSQSPQGRRSPLHF.